What follows are 8 T cell receptor beta chains derived from one specimen sequenced in a study of cytomegalovirus exposure and HLA in healthy donors. 60 Vbeta and 13 Jbeta primers were used in PCR. Here immunoSEQ multiplex PCR was the method, and the copy in TCRdb shows in-frame clones only, minus some. Here the sample spans 55,000 to 75,000 clones, about four fifths being singletons. Sequenced sample: PBMCs. These receptors came from a man in his thirties or forties in good health and CMV-seropositive.

The chain is built from TRBV6-5 and TRBJ2-3; 7 nucleotides match TRBD1. The CDR3 extends over 14 amino acids. The germline V gene encodes CDR1 MNHEY and CDR2 SVGAGI. V was pared by 4 bases and J by 0 bases, with 1 base of the junction left unmatched. The CDR3 DNA is TGTGCCAGCAGTTCGGGACAGAGCACAGATACGCAGTATTTT. Translated, it gives CASSSGQSTDTQYF.

This rearrangement joins TRBV29-1 to TRBJ2-3, with 13 bases identical to TRBD2. The CDR3 is 15 amino acids. CDR1 and CDR2 from the germline V gene are SQVTM and ANQGSEA. J gave up 3 bases and V 4 bases, and 4 bases lay outside the gene matches. CDR3: CSVGTSGGWTDTQYF. The CDR3 DNA reads as TGCAGCGTTGGGACTAGCGGGGGTTGGACAGATACGCAGTATTTT.

This rearrangement joins TRBV5-1 to TRBJ2-5, with D tentatively TRBD2 (5 bases). CDR1 is SGHRS and CDR2 is YFSETQ in the germline V gene. The CDR3 loop spans 14 amino acids. The ends were cut back, 6 bases at V and 5 bases at J, with 17 bases in the middle. This CDR3 is CASNSGGPRETQYF. DNA of the CDR3: TGCGCCAGCAACTCAGGCGGGCCCCGGGAGACCCAGTACTTC. The full variable domain, its missing parts supplied by reference TRBV5-1 and TRBJ2-5, is KAGVTQTPRYLIKTRGQQVTLSCSPISGHRSVSWYQQTPGQGLQFLFEYFSETQRNKGNFPGRFSGRQFSNSRSEMNVSTLELGDSALYLCASNSGGPRETQYFGPGTRLLVL.

Worth noting for this clone: Other DNA sequences within the sample encode an identical CDR3. The chain joins TRBV4-3 to TRBJ1-3, with 7 bases that match TRBD1. The germline V gene has CDR1 LGHNA and CDR2 YSLEER. V lost 3 bases, J lost 4 bases, and 9 bases stayed unmatched. The CDR3 length is 16 residues. The CDR3 protein is CASSQAGGPNGNTIYF. The CDR3 region has the DNA TGCGCCAGCAGCCAGGCAGGGGGTCCCAACGGAAACACCATATATTTT.

The chain uses TRBV2 and TRBJ2-5, with D maybe TRBD1 (5 bases). Germline CDR1 and CDR2: SNHLY and FYNNEI. V lost 5 bases and J 4 bases, leaving 8 bases between the germline ends. The CDR3 length is 12 residues. In DNA, the CDR3 is TGTGCCAGCAGTCGGACAATAGAGACCCAGTACTTC. It translates to CASSRTIETQYF.

The chain combines TRBV5-4 with TRBJ2-3; D unresolved. CDR3 length: 13 amino acids. Trimming cost V 0 bases and J 6 bases, with 8 bases left between them. Per the germline V gene, CDR1 is SGHNT and CDR2 is YYREEE (reference sequence). The CDR3 DNA sequence: TGTGCCAGCAGCTTGGAGGAGAGGGATACGCAGTATTTT. Encoded protein: CASSLEERDTQYF.

The genes are TRBV10-3 and TRBJ2-7; TRBD2 matches 12 bases. The CDR3 contains 16 residues. From germline, CDR1 is ENHRY and CDR2 SYGVKD. V was pared by 6 bases and J by 6 bases, with 12 bases of the junction left unmatched. The CDR3 loop reads CAISENLAGGPGEQYF. The CDR3, as DNA: TGTGCCATCAGCGAGAATCTAGCGGGGGGGCCGGGCGAGCAGTACTTC.

The chain has TRBV5-5 and TRBJ1-1, with D unclear. Trimming left V 0 bases short and J 1 base short, with 10 bases between. The CDR3 length is 15 residues. Germline values: CDR1 SGHKS, CDR2 YYEKEE (reference sequence). The CDR3 DNA reads as TGTGCCAGCAGCTTGGGGCTCAGGCAGAACACTGAAGCTTTCTTT. This gives the protein CASSLGLRQNTEAFF.